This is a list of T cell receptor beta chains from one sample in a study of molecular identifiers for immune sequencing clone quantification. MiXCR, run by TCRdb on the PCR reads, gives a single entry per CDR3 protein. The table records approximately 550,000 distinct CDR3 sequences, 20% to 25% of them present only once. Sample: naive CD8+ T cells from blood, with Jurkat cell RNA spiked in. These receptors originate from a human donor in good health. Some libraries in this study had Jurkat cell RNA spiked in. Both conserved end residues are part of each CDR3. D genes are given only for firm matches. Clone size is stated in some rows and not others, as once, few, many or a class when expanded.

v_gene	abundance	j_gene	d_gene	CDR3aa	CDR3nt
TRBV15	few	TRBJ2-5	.	CATSRDRGLPSQETQYF	TGTGCCACCAGCAGAGACAGGGGCCTCCCCTCTCAAGAGACCCAGTACTTC
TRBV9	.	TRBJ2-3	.	CASSVEGFGTDTQYF	TGTGCCAGCAGCGTAGAGGGGTTTGGCACAGATACGCAGTATTTT
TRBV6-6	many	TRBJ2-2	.	CASSLGSTSNTGELFF	TGTGCCAGCAGTTTGGGTAGCACCTCGAACACCGGGGAGCTGTTTTTT
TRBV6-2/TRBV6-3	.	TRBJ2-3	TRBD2	CASSYPGLAGGPDTQYF	TGTGCCAGCAGTTACCCGGGACTAGCGGGGGGGCCAGATACGCAGTATTTT
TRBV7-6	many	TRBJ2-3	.	CASSLAGTSTDTQYF	TGTGCCAGCAGCTTAGCCGGAACTAGCACAGATACGCAGTATTTT
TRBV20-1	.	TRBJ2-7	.	CSARDVKVVVYPYEQYF	TGCAGTGCTAGAGATGTTAAGGTCGTGGTCTATCCCTACGAGCAGTACTTC
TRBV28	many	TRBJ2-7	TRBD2	CASGEGRVFEQYF	TGTGCCAGCGGGGAGGGCAGGGTGTTCGAGCAGTACTTC
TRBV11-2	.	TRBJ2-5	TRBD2	CASSSPTSGGAETQYF	TGTGCCAGCAGCTCCCCGACTAGCGGGGGGGCGGAGACCCAGTACTTC
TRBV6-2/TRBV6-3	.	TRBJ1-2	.	CASSLTLSGNYGYTF	TGTGCCAGCAGTCTTACGCTGTCGGGGAACTATGGCTACACCTTC
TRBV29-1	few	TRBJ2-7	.	CSVLCSSYEQYF	TGCAGCGTTTTATGCAGCTCCTACGAGCAGTACTTC
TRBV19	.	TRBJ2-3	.	CASSILLTGAGTDTQYF	TGTGCCAGTAGTATCCTCTTGACAGGCGCAGGGACAGATACGCAGTATTTT
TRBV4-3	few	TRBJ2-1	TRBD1	CASSQDRGTGGTEQFF	TGCGCCAGCAGCCAAGATAGGGGGACAGGGGGTACTGAGCAGTTCTTC
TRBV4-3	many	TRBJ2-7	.	CASSQGLYSYEQYF	TGCGCCAGCAGCCAAGGGCTATACTCCTACGAGCAGTACTTC
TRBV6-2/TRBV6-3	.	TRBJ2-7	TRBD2	CASSPLALAYEQYF	TGTGCCAGCAGCCCACTAGCGTTGGCCTACGAGCAGTACTTC
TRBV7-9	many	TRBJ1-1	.	CASSAGVTEAFF	TGTGCCAGCAGTGCGGGAGTAACTGAAGCTTTCTTT
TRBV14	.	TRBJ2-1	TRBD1	CASSQVARGSYNEQFF	TGTGCCAGCAGCCAAGTGGCCAGGGGGTCCTACAATGAGCAGTTCTTC
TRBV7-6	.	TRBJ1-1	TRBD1	CASSPMLGQVLVAFF	TGTGCCAGCAGTCCCATGCTCGGACAGGTTCTTGTAGCTTTCTTT
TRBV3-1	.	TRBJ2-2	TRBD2	CASSQDSTSGGAWNTGELFF	TGTGCCAGCAGCCAAGATAGCACTAGCGGGGGGGCGTGGAACACCGGGGAGCTGTTTTTT
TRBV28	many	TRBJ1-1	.	CATTPPLFGFSEAFF	TGTGCCACTACCCCCCCACTGTTCGGGTTTTCTGAAGCTTTCTTT
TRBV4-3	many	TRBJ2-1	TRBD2	CASSPQRGYEQFF	TGCGCCAGCAGCCCTCAGCGGGGCTATGAGCAGTTCTTC
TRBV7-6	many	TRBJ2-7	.	CASSLAPWGEGRGYEQYF	TGTGCCAGCAGCTTAGCCCCATGGGGAGAGGGACGGGGGTACGAGCAGTACTTC
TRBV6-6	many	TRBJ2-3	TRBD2	CASSYVAGGPTDTQYF	TGTGCCAGCAGTTATGTCGCGGGAGGCCCCACAGATACGCAGTATTTT
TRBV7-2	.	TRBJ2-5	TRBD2	CASSPPSGPEMWTQYF	TGTGCCAGCAGTCCCCCTAGCGGACCCGAAATGTGGACCCAGTACTTC
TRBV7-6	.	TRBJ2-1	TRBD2	CASSLGWGLAGVNEQFF	TGTGCCAGCAGCTTAGGTTGGGGACTAGCGGGAGTTAATGAGCAGTTCTTC
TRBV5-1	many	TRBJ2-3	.	CASSLAAATDTQYF	TGCGCCAGCAGCTTGGCAGCGGCCACAGATACGCAGTATTTT
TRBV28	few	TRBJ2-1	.	CASHSGGDEQFF	TGTGCCAGCCATTCAGGAGGGGATGAGCAGTTCTTC
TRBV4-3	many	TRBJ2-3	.	CASSQDVGGASTDTQYF	TGCGCCAGCAGCCAAGATGTTGGAGGTGCATCCACAGATACGCAGTATTTT
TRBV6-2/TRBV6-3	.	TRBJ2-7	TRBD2	CASSDRPQSSGGYEQYF	TGTGCCAGCAGTGACCGACCGCAGTCTAGCGGGGGGTACGAGCAGTACTTC
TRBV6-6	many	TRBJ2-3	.	CASSYWDRDTQYF	TGTGCCAGCAGTTATTGGGATCGCGATACGCAGTATTTT
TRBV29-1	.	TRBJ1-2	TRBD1	CSVEPQGGEYYGYTF	TGCAGCGTTGAACCCCAGGGGGGGGAGTACTATGGCTACACCTTC
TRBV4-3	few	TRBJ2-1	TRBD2	CASSRSAGREQFF	TGCGCCAGCAGCCGATCAGCGGGGCGTGAGCAGTTCTTC